This TCR beta chain was sequenced in a study of blood T cell repertoires in COVID-19. Trimming cost V 0 bases and J 0 bases, with 12 bases left between them. Per the germline V gene, CDR1 is SGDLS and CDR2 is YYNGEE. The CDR3 runs to 17 residues. The protocol was immunoSEQ multiplex PCR, while the TCRdb copy is restricted to in-frame clones and leaves out a portion. The repertoire has some 190,000 clones, approximately 81% of them found once; the top ten carry 4.9%. The TCR originated in a woman of 80 years or more with acute or convalescent COVID-19. This chain connects TRBV9 to TRBJ2-2, with D tentatively TRBD1 (5 bases). The sequenced material came from peripheral blood. The CDR3 region is CASSVGGWGSNTGELFF. In nucleotides, the CDR3 is TGTGCCAGCAGCGTAGGAGGTTGGGGCTCGAACACCGGGGAGCTGTTTTTT.